One T cell receptor beta chain is described in this entry. Antigen unknown. The data belong to a study of cytotoxic CD8 clonotypes in ibrutinib-treated CLL. Whole-study context: Among the samples, the mean was about 260,000 productive templates and roughly 96,000 productive rearrangements.

Cryopreserved PBMCs were the source of around 2 micrograms of genomic DNA, which went to TCR beta libraries. Study-wide results and limits: Clonality increased with ibrutinib response but returned toward baseline at progression.

Target depth was 1 in 200,000 to 1 in 1 million T cells, about 10x per clonotype. Using immunoSEQ multiplex PCR, the repertoire was profiled, and TCRdb retains in-frame clones only, with some absent. In the table there are approximately 120,000 clones, around four fifths of which are singletons. Germline CDR1 reads SEHNR; CDR2 reads FQNEAQ (reference sequence). V lost 6 bases and J 3 bases, leaving 14 bases between the germline ends. The CDR3 totals 14 residues. Specimen: PBMCs, collected after 24 months of ibrutinib treatment. This TCR derives from a human donor with chronic lymphocytic leukemia. V and J are TRBV7-9 and TRBJ1-2; D is uncertain. This chain's CDR3 is CASRRQDHHYGYTF. Here the CDR3 DNA reads TGTGCCAGCAGAAGGCAGGACCACCACTATGGCTACACCTTC.